This passage covers 6 T cell receptor beta chains from one sample sequenced in a study of blood T cells in healthy people across ages. The second PCR ran roughly 6 to 12 cycles with a sample-barcoded 5' primer and J-beta primers. One entry per CDR3 protein, called by TCRdb with MiXCR from the 5' RACE reads. The sample yields roughly 800,000 distinct CDR3 sequences, 30% to 45% seen once. Sequencing input: blood. The receptors shown here come from a man aged 18 to 29 in good health.

The V call is TRBV5-1, the J call TRBJ1-2; maybe TRBD1 (5 bases). V was pared by 5 bases and J by 4 bases, with 15 bases between. Germline-derived CDR1 and CDR2 are SGHRS and YFSETQ. The CDR3 consists of 14 residues. The CDR3: CASSPGRITYGYTF. The CDR3 DNA reads TGCGCCAGCAGTCCGGGACGGATCACCTATGGCTACACCTTC.

The chain uses TRBV7-2 and TRBJ2-1; D unresolved. Germline V gene lookup returns CDR1 SGHTA and CDR2 FQGNSA. The CDR3 is 16 amino acids. Trimming removed 2 bases from V and 0 bases from J, with 11 bases in between. This chain's CDR3 is CASSLSYQSSYNEQFF. The DNA of the CDR3 is TGTGCCAGCAGCTTATCTTACCAAAGCTCCTACAATGAGCAGTTCTTC.

This clonotype was detected a few times. This chain links TRBV4-2 with TRBJ2-1; a weak D match, TRBD2 (5 bases). Trimming shortened V by 1 base and J by 3 bases, and 10 bases separated the two germline ends. The CDR3 totals 15 residues. The germline V gene encodes CDR1 LGHNA and CDR2 YNFKEQ. The CDR3 protein is CASSQVLDFYNEQFF. The CDR3 region has the DNA TGTGCCAGCAGCCAAGTGCTGGACTTCTACAATGAGCAGTTCTTC.

On this clonotype: A read error may produce the germline difference seen at one junction end. The V and J genes are TRBV6-6 and TRBJ1-6; D ambiguous. The CDR3 extends over 17 amino acids. Germline CDR1 MNHNY, CDR2 SVGAGI (reference sequence). The CDR3 spells CTSSYARRGSYNSPLHF. CDR3 bases: TGTACCAGCAGTTACGCCCGGCGGGGCTCCTATAATTCACCCCTCCACTTT.

The rearrangement joins TRBV7-2 to TRBJ1-2; no reliable D call. Germline values: CDR1 SGHTA, CDR2 FQGNSA. V shed 11 bases and J shed 2 bases, with 21 bases lying between them. The CDR3 loop spans 15 amino acids. Here the CDR3 reads CAGTPGGTGNYGYTF. CDR3 nucleotide sequence: TGTGCCGGCACCCCCGGTGGAACGGGCAACTATGGCTACACCTTC.

This clonotype was found a few times. The chain uses TRBV4-1 and TRBJ2-5; D is unclear. Germline values: CDR1 MGHRA, CDR2 YSYEKL. This CDR3 contains 15 residues. V lost 0 bases and J lost 4, with 12 bases in between. The CDR3 region has the DNA TGCGCCAGCAGCCAAGAGGGCGGTGTAGTAGAGACCCAGTACTTC. Translated, it gives CASSQEGGVVETQYF.